The subject of this entry is one T cell receptor beta chain. The data derive from a study of blood T cells in healthy people across ages. The germline gives CDR1 LGHDT, CDR2 YNNKEL (reference sequence). The CDR3 covers 15 residues. V was pared by 0 bases and J by 12 bases, with 7 bases of the junction left unmatched. Together with a sample-barcoded 5' primer, a J-beta primer mix was included in a second PCR lasting about 7 to 11 cycles. Each CDR3 protein is one row after TCRdb ran MiXCR on the 5' RACE reads. The data hold about 1.6 million distinct CDR3 sequences, with 34% observed a single time. The sample comprised blood. The chain joins TRBV3-1 to TRBJ2-1; 11 nucleotides match TRBD2. The sequence was obtained from a woman between 25 and 40 years old in good health. CDR3 in DNA: TGTGCCAGCAGCCAAGATGTAGCGGGAGGGCCGGTGCAGTTCTTC. The encoded protein is CASSQDVAGGPVQFF.